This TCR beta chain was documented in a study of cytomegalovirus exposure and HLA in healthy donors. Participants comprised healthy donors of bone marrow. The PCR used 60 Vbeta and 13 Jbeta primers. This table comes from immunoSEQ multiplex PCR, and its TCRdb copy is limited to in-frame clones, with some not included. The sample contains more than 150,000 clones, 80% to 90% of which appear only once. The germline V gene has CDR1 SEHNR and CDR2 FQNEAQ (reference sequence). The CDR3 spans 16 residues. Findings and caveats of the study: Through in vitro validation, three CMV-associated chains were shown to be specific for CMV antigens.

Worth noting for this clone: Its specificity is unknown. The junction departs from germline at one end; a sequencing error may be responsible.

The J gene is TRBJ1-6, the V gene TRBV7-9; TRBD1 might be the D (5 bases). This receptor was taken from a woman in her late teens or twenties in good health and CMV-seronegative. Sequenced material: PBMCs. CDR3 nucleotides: TGTTCCAGCAGCTCATTGGGCGGGGGTACTCATTCACCCCTCCACTTT. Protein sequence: CSSSSLGGGTHSPLHF.